This T cell receptor (beta chain) originates from a study of T-cell memory formation after mild COVID-19. Study-level findings and limits: Pre-infection memory showed some responding clones, and this suggested that cross-reactive memory joined.

TCRdb reanalysed the 5' RACE reads using MiXCR and keeps one entry per CDR3 protein. This sample has 360,000 or so distinct CDR3 sequences, with 25% to 30% found just once. Trimming at V came to 0 bases and at J to 8 bases, leaving 0 bases not matched to a gene. This CDR3 is 14 amino acids long. Germline CDR1 and CDR2: SGHVS and FQNEAQ. The sample holds a few counts of this clonotype. Its antigen remains unknown. The source of this sequence is an adult woman who had mild COVID-19 (a few samples of this study predate the infection). Cell type and time point are not known. Sequencing was performed on PBMCs or a T cell subset sorted from them (not recorded which). This chain links TRBV7-8 with TRBJ2-1; 11 bases fit TRBD2. The CDR3 nucleotides are TGTGCCAGCAGCTTAGCACTAGCGGGAGATGAGCAGTTCTTC. It specifies CASSLALAGDEQFF.